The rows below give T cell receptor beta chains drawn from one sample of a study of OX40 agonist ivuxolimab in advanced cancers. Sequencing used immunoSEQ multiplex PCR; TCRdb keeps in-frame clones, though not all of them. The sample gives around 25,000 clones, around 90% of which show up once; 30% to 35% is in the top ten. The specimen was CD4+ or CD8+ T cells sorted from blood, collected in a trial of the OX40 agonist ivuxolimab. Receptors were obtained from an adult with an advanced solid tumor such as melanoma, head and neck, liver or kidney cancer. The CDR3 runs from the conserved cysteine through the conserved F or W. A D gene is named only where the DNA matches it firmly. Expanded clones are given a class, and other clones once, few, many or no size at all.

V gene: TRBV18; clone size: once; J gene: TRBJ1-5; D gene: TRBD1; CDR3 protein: CASSLGQGGSNQPQHF; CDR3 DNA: TGTGCCAGCTCCTTAGGACAGGGCGGTAGCAATCAGCCCCAGCATTTT
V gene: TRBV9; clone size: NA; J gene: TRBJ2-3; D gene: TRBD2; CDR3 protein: CASSPRGGAAGAADTQYF; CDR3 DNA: TGTGCCAGCAGCCCCCGCGGGGGCGCAGCGGGAGCTGCAGATACGCAGTATTTT
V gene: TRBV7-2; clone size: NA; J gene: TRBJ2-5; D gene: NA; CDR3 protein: CASSLRGVQETQYF; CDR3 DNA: TGTGCCAGCAGCTTACGGGGTGTCCAAGAGACCCAGTACTTC
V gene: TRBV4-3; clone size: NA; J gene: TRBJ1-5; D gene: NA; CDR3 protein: CASSLSTGPNQPQHF; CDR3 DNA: TGCGCCAGCAGCCTGAGTACGGGGCCCAATCAGCCCCAGCATTTT
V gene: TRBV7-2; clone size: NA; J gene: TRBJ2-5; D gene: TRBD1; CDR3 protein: CASSRTGGLETQYF; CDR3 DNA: TGTGCCAGCAGCCGGACAGGGGGCCTTGAGACCCAGTACTTC
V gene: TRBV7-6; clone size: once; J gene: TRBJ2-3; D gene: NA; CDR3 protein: CASSLSEQPTDTQYF; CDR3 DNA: TGTGCCAGCAGCTTAAGTGAGCAGCCGACGGATACGCAGTATTTT
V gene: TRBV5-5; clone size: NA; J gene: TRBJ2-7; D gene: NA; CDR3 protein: CASSFTTASYEQYF; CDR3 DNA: TGTGCCAGCAGCTTCACGACAGCCTCCTACGAGCAGTACTTC
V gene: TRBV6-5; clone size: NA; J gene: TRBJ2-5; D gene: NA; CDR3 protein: CASSYSLQGETQYF; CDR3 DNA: TGTGCCAGCAGTTACTCGTTACAGGGAGAGACCCAGTACTTC
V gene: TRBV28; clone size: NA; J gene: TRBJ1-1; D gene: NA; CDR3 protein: CASRRRVESAFF; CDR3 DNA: TGTGCCAGCAGACGCAGGGTCGAGAGTGCTTTCTTT
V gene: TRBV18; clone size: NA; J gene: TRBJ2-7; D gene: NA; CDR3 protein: CASSPWSGQAYEQYF; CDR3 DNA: TGTGCCAGCTCACCATGGAGTGGGCAGGCCTACGAGCAGTACTTC
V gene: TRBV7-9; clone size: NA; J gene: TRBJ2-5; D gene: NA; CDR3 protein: CASSTVQETQYF; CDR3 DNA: TGTGCCAGCTCAACCGTTCAAGAGACCCAGTACTTC
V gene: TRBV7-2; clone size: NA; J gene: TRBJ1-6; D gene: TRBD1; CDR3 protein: CASSFTGGSYNSPLHF; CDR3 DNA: TGTGCCAGCAGTTTCACAGGGGGCTCGTATAATTCACCCCTCCACTTT
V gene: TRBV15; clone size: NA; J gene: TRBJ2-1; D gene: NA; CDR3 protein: CATSSRTSRGSHNEQFF; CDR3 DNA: TGTGCCACCAGCAGCCGGACCTCCCGAGGGTCGCACAATGAGCAGTTCTTC
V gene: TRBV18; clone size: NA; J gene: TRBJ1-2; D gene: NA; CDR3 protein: CASSPARGENGYTF; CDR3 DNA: TGTGCCAGCTCACCCGCTCGGGGGGAGAATGGCTACACCTTC
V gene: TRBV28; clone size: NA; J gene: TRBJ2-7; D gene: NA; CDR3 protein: CASSLIQTFEQYF; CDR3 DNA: TGTGCCAGCAGTCTCATCCAGACCTTCGAGCAGTACTTC
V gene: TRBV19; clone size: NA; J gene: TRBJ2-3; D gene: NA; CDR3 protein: CASRSGAADTQYF; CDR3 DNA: TGTGCCAGTAGGAGTGGAGCTGCAGATACGCAGTATTTT